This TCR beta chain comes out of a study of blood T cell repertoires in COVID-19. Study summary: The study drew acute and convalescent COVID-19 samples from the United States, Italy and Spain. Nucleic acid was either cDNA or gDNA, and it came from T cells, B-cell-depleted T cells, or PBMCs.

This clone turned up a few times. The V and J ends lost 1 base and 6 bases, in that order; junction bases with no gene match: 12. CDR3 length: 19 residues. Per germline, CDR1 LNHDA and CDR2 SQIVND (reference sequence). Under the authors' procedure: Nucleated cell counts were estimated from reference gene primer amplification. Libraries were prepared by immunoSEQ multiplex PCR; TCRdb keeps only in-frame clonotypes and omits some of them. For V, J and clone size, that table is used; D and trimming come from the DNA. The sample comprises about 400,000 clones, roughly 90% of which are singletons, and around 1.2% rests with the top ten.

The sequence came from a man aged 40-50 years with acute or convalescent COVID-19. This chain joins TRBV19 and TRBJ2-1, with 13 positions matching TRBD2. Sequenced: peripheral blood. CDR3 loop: CASSIVTPGLAGLPNEQFF. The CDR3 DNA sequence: TGTGCCAGTAGTATAGTTACTCCGGGACTAGCGGGACTCCCCAATGAGCAGTTCTTC.